This T cell receptor beta chain was observed in a study of T cells in Graves' hyperthyroidism and ophthalmopathy. Whole-study results and caveats: Ophthalmopathy was distinguished from stable hyperthyroidism by 13 V-J signatures. Appearing also in blood were most of the thyroid clonotypes expanded above 0.001.

This CDR3 region has 16 residues. V lost 0 bases, J lost 3 bases, and 14 bases lay in between. Germline V CDR1 and CDR2: LNHNV, YYDKDF (reference sequence). Inclusion characteristics of ophthalmopathy patients comprised a Clinical Activity Score of at least 3, a NOSPECS grade of at least 4, and duration under 3 months. This clonotype was detected only a few times. Its target is unknown. Researchers amplified the TCR beta CDR3 regions from RNA transcripts. A set of HTBI primers served as the primers for a first-round RT-PCR of the TCR CDR3. A single record per CDR3 protein comes from TCRdb applying MiXCR to the multiplex PCR reads. This sample has around 600,000 distinct CDR3 sequences, with about 15% found just once.

V gene TRBV15 combines with J gene TRBJ1-1, with D perhaps TRBD1 (5 bases). The receptor was isolated from a woman between 45 and 60 years old with Graves' ophthalmopathy. The specimen was blood. The CDR3: CATSRDLGTFHTEAFF. The CDR3 coding sequence is TGTGCCACCAGCAGAGATCTAGGGACTTTTCACACTGAAGCTTTCTTT.